This entry lists 2 T cell receptor beta chains sequenced from one sample in a study of cytomegalovirus exposure and HLA in healthy donors. It was with 60 Vbeta and 13 Jbeta primers that the PCR ran. Here immunoSEQ multiplex PCR was the method, and the copy in TCRdb shows in-frame clones only, minus some. The table includes over 120,000 clones, more than 75% detected once. The specimen sequenced was PBMCs. The receptor set was obtained from a female donor in good health and CMV-seronegative.

This chain joins TRBV19 and TRBJ2-2, with 7 bases identical to TRBD1. CDR1 and CDR2 (germline): LNHDA, SQIVND (reference sequence). With V trimmed by 10 bases and J by 3 bases, 11 bases remained unmatched. The CDR3 extends over 15 amino acids. Written as DNA, the CDR3 is TGTGCCACCTCGGGACAGATAAGTTACACCGGGGAGCTGTTTTTT. Protein sequence: CATSGQISYTGELFF.

This chain connects TRBV9 to TRBJ2-1; TRBD2 matches at 7 bases. Trimming removed 3 bases from V and 3 bases from J; junction bases left unmatched: 9. This CDR3 has 16 amino acids. Germline V lookup: CDR1 SGDLS, CDR2 YYNGEE. CDR3 DNA sequence: TGTGCCAGCAGCGCCGTGGGGGGGAACCTCTACAATGAGCAGTTCTTC. Protein product: CASSAVGGNLYNEQFF.